These 2 T cell receptor beta chains share one sample of origin, sequenced in a study of CD8 T cells in Susac syndrome. About 0.45 to 1 ug RNA was reverse transcribed with random hexamers. Each CDR3 protein is one row after TCRdb ran MiXCR on the immunoSEQ multiplex PCR reads. The top ten hold about 0.12% of the sample, which has a few hundred thousand distinct CDR3 sequences, around 90% seen once. Sample: CD8+ T cells from PBMCs. Every receptor here comes from a human donor with multiple sclerosis.

The V and J genes are TRBV5-4 and TRBJ2-2; unclear D gene. The germline V gene encodes CDR1 SGHNT and CDR2 YYREEE (reference sequence). V lost 0 bases to trimming and J lost 0 bases, with 15 bases between them. CDR3 length equals 18 residues. CDR3 amino acids: CASSLDSEILANTGELFF. CDR3 DNA: TGTGCCAGCAGCTTGGATAGTGAGATCCTTGCGAACACCGGGGAGCTGTTTTTT.

J is TRBJ1-2 and V is TRBV6-2 or TRBV6-3; the match to TRBD1 covers 7 bases. Germline V gene lookup returns CDR1 MNHEY and CDR2 SVGEGT. The CDR3 has 16 amino acids. After removal of 1 base from V and 0 bases from J, the junction contained 5 bases not matched to a gene. The CDR3 reads CASSYLGGQANYGYTF. The CDR3 nucleotides read TGTGCCAGCAGTTACTTAGGCGGACAGGCTAACTATGGCTACACCTTC.